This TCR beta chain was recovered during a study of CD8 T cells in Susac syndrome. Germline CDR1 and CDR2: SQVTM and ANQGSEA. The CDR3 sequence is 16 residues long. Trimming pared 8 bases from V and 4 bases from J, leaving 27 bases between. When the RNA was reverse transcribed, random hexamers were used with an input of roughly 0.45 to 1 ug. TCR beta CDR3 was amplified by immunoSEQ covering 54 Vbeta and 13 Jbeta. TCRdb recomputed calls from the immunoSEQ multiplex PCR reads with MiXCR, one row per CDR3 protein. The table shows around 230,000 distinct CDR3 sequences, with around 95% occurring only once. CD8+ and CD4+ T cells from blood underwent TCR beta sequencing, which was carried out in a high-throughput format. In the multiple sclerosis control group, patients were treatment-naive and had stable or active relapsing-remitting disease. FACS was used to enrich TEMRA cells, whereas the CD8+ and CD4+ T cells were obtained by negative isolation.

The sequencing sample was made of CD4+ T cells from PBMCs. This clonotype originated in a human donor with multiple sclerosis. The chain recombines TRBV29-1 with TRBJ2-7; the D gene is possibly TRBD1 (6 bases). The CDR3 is CSILTLDSGSNYEQYF. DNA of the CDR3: TGCAGCATCCTGACCCTGGACAGCGGATCCAATTACGAGCAGTACTTC.